These 9 T cell receptor beta chains were all obtained from the same sample, sequenced in a study of early T cells in non-severe SARS-CoV-2 infection. MiXCR was run by TCRdb on the 5' RACE reads, yielding one entry per CDR3 protein. In the table there are tens of thousands of distinct CDR3 sequences, roughly a tenth of which are singletons. Source material: whole blood. Receptors were obtained from an adult who was a healthcare worker with PCR-confirmed SARS-CoV-2 infection or an uninfected control (not recorded which).

This clonotype was seen only a few times. This chain uses TRBV7-6 with TRBJ1-2; maybe TRBD1 (6 bases). Germline assignment: CDR1 SGHVS and CDR2 FNYEAQ. Trimming cost V 5 bases and J 5 bases, with 18 bases left between them. The CDR3 length is 15 residues. The CDR3 bases are TGTGCCAGCAGCCCGACCACAGGGTCGGGGTATGGCTACACCTTC. This gives the protein CASSPTTGSGYGYTF. The complete variable domain, with remaining parts taken from reference TRBV7-6 and TRBJ1-2, reads GAGVSQSPRYKVTKRGQDVALRCDPISGHVSLYWYRQALGQGPEFLTYFNYEAQQDKSGLPNDRFSAERPEGSISTLTIQRTEQRDSAMYRCASSPTTGSGYGYTFGSGTRLTVV.

This clonotype was counted a few times. The rearrangement joins TRBV28 to TRBJ2-3, with TRBD1 identical over 10 bases. Trimming at V came to 7 bases and at J to 1 base, leaving 5 bases not matched to a gene. Per the germline V gene, CDR1 is MDHEN and CDR2 is SYDVKM. This CDR3 region has 15 residues. Written as DNA, the CDR3 is TGTGCCAGCACCGAAGGGACAGGGGGCACAGATACGCAGTATTTT. As protein: CASTEGTGGTDTQYF.

The genes are TRBV5-1 and TRBJ2-3, with 7 bases that match TRBD2. This CDR3 contains 17 residues. The germline V gene has CDR1 SGHRS and CDR2 YFSETQ. The junction had 16 bases not matched to a gene; V was cut back by 6 bases and J by 3 bases. This CDR3 reads CASTDYRGGRFTDTQYF. The CDR3 nucleotides are TGCGCCAGCACCGACTATCGCGGCGGGAGATTTACAGATACGCAGTATTTT.

The J gene is TRBJ2-7, the V gene TRBV5-1, with TRBD1 matching 7 bases. This CDR3 is 14 amino acids long. The ends lost 4 bases at V and 3 bases at J; junction bases unmatched: 7. Germline V gene lookup returns CDR1 SGHRS and CDR2 YFSETQ. CDR3 sequence: CASSPGQRIYEQYF. The CDR3 region has the DNA TGCGCCAGCAGCCCGGGACAGAGAATCTACGAGCAGTACTTC.

At least ten counts were recorded for this clonotype. V and J are TRBV18 and TRBJ2-7; a weak D match, TRBD1 (6 bases). CDR1 is KGHSH, CDR2 LQKENI, per germline. This CDR3 comprises 14 residues. V dropped 3 bases and J dropped 5 bases, with 14 bases sitting between them. The CDR3 sequence: CASSPSRGGNEQYF. The CDR3 DNA reads as TGTGCCAGCTCACCGTCCCGAGGGGGAAACGAGCAGTACTTC.

This clonotype was found a few times. The rearrangement uses TRBV6-1 and TRBJ2-1; the D is unclear. V shed 2 bases and J shed 6 bases, with 8 bases lying between them. CDR3 size: 13 residues. CDR1 and CDR2 (germline): MNHNS, SASEGT. As DNA, the CDR3 is TGTGCCAGCAGTGAAATTCTAACCAATGAGCAGTTCTTC. Protein product: CASSEILTNEQFF.

The genes are TRBV10-3 and TRBJ2-7; 10 bases fit TRBD1. J gave up 6 bases and V 4 bases, and 6 bases lay outside the gene matches. CDR3 length: 14 amino acids. Germline lookup yields CDR1 ENHRY and CDR2 SYGVKD. CDR3 nucleotide sequence: TGTGCCATCAGTGGACCGGGACAGGGGAGCGAGCAGTACTTC. Translated: CAISGPGQGSEQYF.

Ten or more counts support this clonotype. The chain employs TRBV12-3 or TRBV12-4 and TRBJ2-2; maybe TRBD1 (6 bases). Trimming shortened V by 7 bases and J by 2 bases, and 14 bases separated the two germline ends. This CDR3 has 15 residues. The CDR3 DNA is TGTGCCAGCATTCACGACAGGCCTAACACCGGGGAGCTGTTTTTT. Residues: CASIHDRPNTGELFF.

This clonotype was picked up many times. The chain recombines TRBV25-1 with TRBJ1-1, with 7 bases aligning to TRBD1. Germline V gene sequence: CDR1 MGHDK, CDR2 SYGVNS. The CDR3 has 15 residues. The V and J ends lost 0 bases and 5 bases, in that order; junction bases with no gene match: 6. The CDR3 bases are TGTGCCAGCAGTGAATATGCCAGGGGGGATACTGAAGCTTTCTTT. Translated, it gives CASSEYARGDTEAFF.